A single sample gave rise to the 16 T cell receptor beta chains below, sequenced in a study of T cell responses to AZD1222 COVID-19 vaccine. The repertoire was sequenced with immunoSEQ multiplex PCR; TCRdb's copy has only in-frame clones and lacks some. The sample has 110,000 to 150,000 clones, 80% to 95% seen once. Sequenced material: peripheral blood, taken on day 0 of AZD1222 vaccination. The receptors were gathered from an adult in good health.

This clone has only one observation. DNA of the CDR3: TGTGCCACCAGCGAAACCACTAGCGGGTGGGGCTACGAGCAGTACTTC. Its translation: CATSETTSGWGYEQYF. The chain joins TRBV15 to TRBJ2-7, with TRBD2 matching 9 bases. The length of the CDR3 is 16 residues. V trimming: 5 bases; J trimming: 3 bases; junction bases outside the gene matches: 11. Per germline, CDR1 LNHNV and CDR2 YYDKDF (reference sequence).

The chain couples TRBV4-2 to TRBJ2-3; TRBD2 aligns across 8 bases. V shed 1 base and J 3 bases; nucleotides not matched to a gene: 0. Per the germline V gene, CDR1 is LGHNA and CDR2 is YNFKEQ. The CDR3 totals 14 residues. DNA for the CDR3: TGTGCCAGCAGCCAAGGCGGGAGGACAGATACGCAGTATTTT. This encodes CASSQGGRTDTQYF.

This chain joins TRBV7-2 and TRBJ1-1; D uncertain. Looked up from germline, CDR1 is SGHTA and CDR2 is FQGNSA. This CDR3 spans 15 amino acids. V was cut by 5 bases and J by 0 bases, with 13 bases left in between. Here the CDR3 DNA reads TGTGCCAGCAGCCCCCGTCGGTCGATGAACACTGAAGCTTTCTTT. The encoded protein is CASSPRRSMNTEAFF.

The chain couples TRBV18 to TRBJ1-1; 10 bases fit TRBD1. CDR1 and CDR2 from the germline V gene are KGHSH and LQKENI. V was pared by 6 bases and J by 5 bases, with 6 bases of the junction left unmatched. CDR3 length: 14 amino acids. CDR3 protein: CASSTDRGLTEAFF. DNA for the CDR3: TGTGCCAGCTCTACAGACAGGGGGCTGACTGAAGCTTTCTTT. The variable domain in full, with the rest retrieved from reference TRBV18 and TRBJ1-1, is NAGVMQNPRHLVRRRGQEARLRCSPMKGHSHVYWYRQLPEEGLKFMVYLQKENIIDESGMPKERFSAEFPKEGPSILRIQQVVRGDSAAYFCASSTDRGLTEAFFGQGTRLTVV.

The chain has TRBV21-1 and TRBJ2-5; no DNA check was done on the table's D call, TRBD1. TRBV21-1 is a documented pseudogene. The length of the CDR3 is 15 residues. DNA for the CDR3: TGTGCCAGCAGCAAAGCTCGGACAGCTCAAGAGACCCAGTACTTC. It specifies CASSKARTAQETQYF.

The CDR3 DNA reads TGTGCCACCAGTGCCTCGGGCTCCCCCAGCTCCTACAATGAGCAGTTCTTC. It encodes CATSASGSPSSYNEQFF. The rearrangement joins TRBV24-1 to TRBJ2-1; D is undetermined. V dropped 5 bases and J dropped 0 bases, with 16 bases sitting between them. The germline V gene has CDR1 KGHDR and CDR2 SFDVKD. The CDR3 is made up of 17 amino acids.

This clone was counted only a few times. The V gene is TRBV24-1, the J gene TRBJ1-1; D ambiguous. CDR1 is KGHDR and CDR2 is SFDVKD in the germline V gene. Deletions cut 9 bases from V and 9 bases from J, with 10 bases between. There are 10 residues in the CDR3. CDR3 sequence (DNA): TGTGCCACCCTCCGCTTTCAAGCTTTCTTT. Translation gives CATLRFQAFF.

This clone was seen only a few times. In nucleotides, the CDR3 is TGTGCCATCAGTTCCGGACAGGCCCCAAATGAAAAACTGTTTTTT. It yields the protein CAISSGQAPNEKLFF. The chain employs TRBV10-3 and TRBJ1-4; 7 bases are a match to TRBD1. This CDR3 has 15 amino acids. Trimming took 5 bases from V and 5 from J; bases not matched to a gene: 8. Germline assignment: CDR1 ENHRY and CDR2 SYGVKD.

The table lists this clone with a few counts. The chain combines TRBV10-3 with TRBJ1-2, with a possible D match to TRBD1 (5 bases). Trimming took off 4 bases at V and 8 bases at J, with 14 bases between the two ends. The CDR3 runs 13 residues. Germline V gives CDR1 ENHRY, CDR2 SYGVKD. CDR3: CAISADSYWGYTF. The CDR3 DNA reads as TGTGCCATCAGTGCCGACAGTTACTGGGGCTACACCTTC.

The V call is TRBV19, the J call TRBJ1-1; no firm D call. This CDR3 is 13 amino acids long. Germline lookup yields CDR1 LNHDA and CDR2 SQIVND (reference sequence). Trimming pared 4 bases from V and 1 base from J, leaving 7 bases between. The CDR3 sequence is CASSRKANTEAFF. The CDR3 DNA is TGTGCCAGTAGTAGGAAGGCGAACACTGAAGCTTTCTTT.

The chain joins TRBV10-1 to TRBJ2-3; TRBD2 aligns across 9 bases. J was trimmed by 4 bases and V by 4 bases; bases with no gene match: 6. The CDR3 totals 15 residues. Germline CDR1 is WNHNN and CDR2 is SYGVQD (reference sequence). The CDR3: CASSAGLARADTQYF. CDR3 sequence (DNA): TGCGCCAGCAGTGCGGGACTAGCAAGAGCAGATACGCAGTATTTT.

This rearrangement joins TRBV11-2 to TRBJ1-1; 7 nucleotides match TRBD1. From germline, CDR1 is SGHAT and CDR2 FQNNGV. The CDR3 length is 15 residues. Germline trimming cut 5 bases from V and 5 bases from J; bases unmatched to any gene: 11. CDR3 coding DNA: TGTGCCAGCAGCCCCGTGACAGGGCCAGGGACTGAAGCTTTCTTT. The encoded protein is CASSPVTGPGTEAFF.

The genes are TRBV6-6 and TRBJ2-3; tentatively, D is TRBD1 or TRBD2 (6 bases each). V lost 5 bases to trimming and J lost 1 base, with 19 bases between them. The germline V gene has CDR1 MNHNY and CDR2 SVGAGI (reference sequence). This CDR3 is 17 amino acids long. CDR3 protein: CASSPVRGRERTDTQYF. CDR3 DNA sequence: TGTGCCAGCAGTCCCGTACGGGGGCGGGAACGCACAGATACGCAGTATTTT.

The chain uses TRBV9 and TRBJ2-1; the match to TRBD1 covers 7 bases. The junction had 6 bases not matched to a gene; V was cut back by 0 bases and J by 9 bases. From germline, CDR1 is SGDLS and CDR2 YYNGEE. This CDR3 has 14 residues. The CDR3 here is CASSVGYRGTEQFF. CDR3 coding DNA: TGTGCCAGCAGCGTAGGCTACAGGGGCACTGAGCAGTTCTTC.

CDR3 residues: CASSLGGGLNYEQFF. The CDR3 DNA reads TGTGCCAGCAGCTTAGGGGGAGGGTTGAACTATGAGCAGTTCTTC. The chain employs TRBV7-2 and TRBJ2-1, with TRBD2 identical over 7 bases. With 1 base clipped from V and 8 bases from J, the junction kept 8 bases outside the gene matches. The CDR3 sequence is 15 residues long. Looked up from germline, CDR1 is SGHTA and CDR2 is FQGNSA.

The CDR3 sequence is CASSVGLAYEQYF. The CDR3 bases are TGTGCCAGCAGCGTGGGACTAGCCTACGAGCAGTACTTC. This rearrangement joins TRBV6-5 to TRBJ2-7, with TRBD2 matching over 8 bases. V lost 6 bases, J lost 2 bases, and 3 bases stayed unmatched. The V gene's germline CDR1 is MNHEY and CDR2 SVGAGI. The CDR3 has 13 residues.